One and the same sample provided the 30 T cell receptor beta chains below, sequenced in a study of cytomegalovirus exposure and HLA in healthy donors. The assay was immunoSEQ multiplex PCR, and TCRdb's table has in-frame clones only and misses some. The repertoire holds over 45,000 clones, with approximately 88% as singletons. Sample: PBMCs. All receptors come from a woman aged 30 to 39 in good health and CMV-seronegative.

This chain connects TRBV5-1 to TRBJ2-3; 10 bases match TRBD2. The CDR3 spans 16 residues. Trimming at V came to 0 bases and at J to 0 bases, leaving 1 base not matched to a gene. Germline V CDR1 and CDR2: SGHRS, YFSETQ. CDR3: CASSLASGSSTDTQYF. The CDR3 DNA is TGCGCCAGCAGCTTGGCTAGCGGGAGTAGCACAGATACGCAGTATTTT. The whole variable domain, remainder taken from reference TRBV5-1 and TRBJ2-3, is KAGVTQTPRYLIKTRGQQVTLSCSPISGHRSVSWYQQTPGQGLQFLFEYFSETQRNKGNFPGRFSGRQFSNSRSEMNVSTLELGDSALYLCASSLASGSSTDTQYFGPGTRLTVL.

V gene TRBV9 combines with J gene TRBJ2-1; 8 bases are shared with TRBD2. Germline CDR1 reads SGDLS; CDR2 reads YYNGEE. The ends lost 4 bases at V and 0 bases at J; junction bases unmatched: 6. This CDR3 spans 16 amino acids. The DNA for the CDR3 is TGTGCCAGCAGCCCGCCTAGCGGGTCCTCCTACAATGAGCAGTTCTTC. Protein: CASSPPSGSSYNEQFF.

This chain connects TRBV19 to TRBJ2-7; tentative D call: TRBD1 (6 bases). Germline CDR1 is LNHDA and CDR2 is SQIVND (reference sequence). CDR3 length: 14 residues. Trimming took off 4 bases at V and 3 bases at J, with 13 bases between the two ends. CDR3 sequence: CASSTTGFDYEQYF. The CDR3 nucleotides are TGTGCCAGTAGTACTACAGGGTTCGACTACGAGCAGTACTTC.

The CDR3 here is CASSRQENEMNTEAFF. DNA for the CDR3: TGTGCCAGCAGTCGACAGGAAAATGAAATGAACACTGAAGCTTTCTTT. The rearrangement uses TRBV28 and TRBJ1-1; possibly TRBD1 for D (6 bases). This CDR3 has 16 residues. The ends were cut back, 5 bases at V and 0 bases at J, with 16 bases in the middle. Per germline, CDR1 MDHEN and CDR2 SYDVKM.

This chain links TRBV28 with TRBJ2-7; D gene unclear. Trimming stripped 2 bases from V and 9 bases from J, with 11 bases between. The CDR3 has 12 amino acids. Germline CDR1 reads MDHEN; CDR2 reads SYDVKM. The chain's CDR3 is CASSLSPAGQYF. The DNA of the CDR3 is TGTGCCAGCAGTTTAAGTCCCGCCGGGCAGTACTTC.

The CDR3 region has the DNA TGTGCCACCAGCAGAAAGAGCGGGGGTTACGAGCAGTACTTC. Translating gives CATSRKSGGYEQYF. This chain uses TRBV15 with TRBJ2-7; 8 positions match TRBD2. The V and J ends lost 2 bases and 4 bases, in that order; junction bases with no gene match: 4. From germline, CDR1 is LNHNV and CDR2 YYDKDF (reference sequence). The CDR3 consists of 14 residues.

The J gene is TRBJ1-5, the V gene TRBV6-4, with a tentative D call TRBD1 (6 bases). The CDR3 runs to 17 residues. From germline, CDR1 is MRHNA and CDR2 SNTAGT. The ends were cut back, 7 bases at V and 1 base at J, with 20 bases in the middle. CDR3 DNA sequence: TGTGCCAGCACCCCGGGACATCTACCCCCGAGCAATCAGCCCCAGCATTTT. It translates to CASTPGHLPPSNQPQHF.

The chain couples TRBV15 to TRBJ2-7; 8 bases agree with TRBD2. The CDR3 has 15 residues. Per germline, CDR1 LNHNV and CDR2 YYDKDF (reference sequence). The V gene end was trimmed by 0 bases and the J gene end by 3 bases; junction bases not matched to a gene: 4. The CDR3 loop is CATSRDSRGDYEQYF. The CDR3 nucleotides read TGTGCCACCAGCAGAGATTCGCGGGGGGACTACGAGCAGTACTTC.

This chain uses TRBV5-8 with TRBJ2-2; possibly TRBD1 for D (6 bases). V was clipped by 1 base and J by 4 bases, with 14 bases between them. Per the germline V gene, CDR1 is SGHTS and CDR2 is YDEGEE. The CDR3 length is 16 residues. Here the CDR3 reads CASSLMATGITGELFF. The CDR3 DNA sequence: TGTGCCAGCAGCTTGATGGCGACAGGTATCACCGGGGAGCTGTTTTTT.

This clone appeared a few times. V usage is TRBV28 and J usage is TRBJ2-2; D possibly corresponds to TRBD1 (5 bases). The CDR3 spans 15 residues. V was shortened by 2 bases and J by 7 bases, with 14 bases between the two germline ends. From germline, CDR1 is MDHEN and CDR2 SYDVKM. The CDR3 protein is CASSLHAQVYGELFF. The CDR3 nucleotides are TGTGCCAGCAGTTTACACGCACAGGTTTACGGGGAGCTGTTTTTT.

This chain links TRBV6-1 with TRBJ1-4; TRBD1 might be the D (5 bases). Per germline, CDR1 MNHNS and CDR2 SASEGT. The CDR3 contains 15 residues. Trimming stripped 8 bases from V and 3 bases from J, with 16 bases between. CDR3 sequence reads: CASGRTQAANEKLFF. DNA for the CDR3: TGTGCCAGCGGGAGGACACAGGCGGCTAATGAAAAACTGTTTTTT.

CDR3 sequence reads: CSVGLAGGPGEQYF. The CDR3 nucleotides read TGCAGCGTTGGTCTAGCGGGAGGGCCGGGGGAGCAGTACTTC. This chain uses TRBV29-1 with TRBJ2-7, with 12 bases matching TRBD2. The CDR3 covers 14 residues. Germline values: CDR1 SQVTM, CDR2 ANQGSEA. V lost 4 bases to trimming and J lost 7 bases; unmatched junction nucleotides: 8.

The V gene is TRBV28, the J gene TRBJ2-7, with 9 bases identical to TRBD2. CDR1 and CDR2 (germline): MDHEN, SYDVKM. V was clipped by 1 base and J by 3 bases; unmatched bases: 10. This CDR3 has 17 residues. The CDR3: CASSLFLGLAIRYEQYF. For the CDR3, the DNA is TGTGCCAGCAGTTTATTTCTAGGACTAGCGATTCGCTACGAGCAGTACTTC.

The rearrangement joins TRBV5-1 to TRBJ2-5, with D unclear. The CDR3 loop spans 15 amino acids. Trimming took 0 bases from V and 0 from J, leaving 9 bases between them. The V gene's germline CDR1 is SGHRS and CDR2 YFSETQ. CDR3 DNA sequence: TGCGCCAGCAGCTTGGAGGCCGGGTACCAAGAGACCCAGTACTTC. Protein product: CASSLEAGYQETQYF. Using reference TRBV5-1 and TRBJ2-5 for the parts outside the CDR3, the full variable domain is KAGVTQTPRYLIKTRGQQVTLSCSPISGHRSVSWYQQTPGQGLQFLFEYFSETQRNKGNFPGRFSGRQFSNSRSEMNVSTLELGDSALYLCASSLEAGYQETQYFGPGTRLLVL.

This sequence joins TRBV4-2 and TRBJ2-1; TRBD2 matches 8 bases. Germline-derived CDR1 and CDR2 are LGHNA and YNFKEQ. V was pared by 3 bases and J by 2 bases, with 6 bases of the junction left unmatched. The CDR3 covers 16 residues. CDR3 region: CASSQAGTRTYNEQFF. Written as DNA, the CDR3 is TGTGCCAGCAGCCAGGCCGGGACTAGGACCTACAATGAGCAGTTCTTC.

V and J are TRBV10-3 and TRBJ1-1; D might be TRBD1 (5 bases). This CDR3 comprises 13 residues. V gave up 3 bases and J gave up 6 bases, with 11 bases separating them. Germline-derived CDR1 and CDR2 are ENHRY and SYGVKD. The CDR3 DNA sequence: TGTGCCATCAGTGAATCAGGGTCTCCTGAAGCTTTCTTT. It codes for CAISESGSPEAFF.

The chain joins TRBV4-2 to TRBJ2-1, with a weak D call TRBD2 (6 bases). Germline loops: CDR1 LGHNA, CDR2 YNFKEQ. The ends were cut back, 0 bases at V and 2 bases at J, with 11 bases in the middle. The CDR3 loop spans 16 amino acids. CDR3: CASSQDGGSPYNEQFF. The CDR3 nucleotides read TGTGCCAGCAGCCAAGATGGGGGGAGTCCCTACAATGAGCAGTTCTTC.

The J gene is TRBJ2-7, the V gene TRBV10-2; 9 nucleotides line up with TRBD1. V trimming: 0 bases; J trimming: 2 bases; junction bases outside the gene matches: 17. The CDR3 has 20 residues. From germline, CDR1 is WSHSY and CDR2 SAAADI. Here the CDR3 DNA reads TGCGCCAGCAGTGAGTCGGCAGACTGGTCCCGGGACAGGGACACCTACGAGCAGTACTTC. Its protein is CASSESADWSRDRDTYEQYF.

The J gene is TRBJ2-5, the V gene TRBV5-1; 8 nucleotides line up with TRBD1. The CDR3 length is 13 residues. With V trimmed by 3 bases and J by 5 bases, 3 bases remained unmatched. Germline-derived CDR1 and CDR2 are SGHRS and YFSETQ. The CDR3 nucleotides read TGCGCCAGCAGCTGGGGGGACAGGGAGACCCAGTACTTC. This encodes CASSWGDRETQYF.

This sequence joins TRBV7-3 and TRBJ1-1; TRBD1 is a possible D gene (5 bases). The CDR3 extends over 14 amino acids. From germline, CDR1 is SGHTA and CDR2 FQGTGA. Deletions cut 2 bases from V and 0 bases from J, with 7 bases between. CDR3 protein: CASSLGGVNTEAFF. CDR3 nucleotides: TGTGCCAGCAGCTTAGGGGGGGTGAACACTGAAGCTTTCTTT.

This chain links TRBV27 with TRBJ2-1, with 9 bases matching TRBD2. The CDR3 totals 18 residues. The V gene's germline CDR1 is MNHEY and CDR2 SMNVEV (reference sequence). The trim removed 0 bases at V and 8 bases at J, leaving 14 bases unmatched. The CDR3 DNA sequence: TGTGCCAGCAGTTTATCATCTAGCGGGACCTACAGGACTTATGAGCAGTTCTTC. This codes for CASSLSSSGTYRTYEQFF.

The V and J genes are TRBV28 and TRBJ2-7, with 8 bases aligning to TRBD1. The CDR3 runs to 15 residues. V was clipped by 1 base and J by 6 bases; unmatched bases: 8. Germline CDR1 MDHEN, CDR2 SYDVKM. The CDR3 DNA sequence: TGTGCCAGCAGTTTATCCCGGACAGGGACATCCGAGCAGTACTTC. This translates into CASSLSRTGTSEQYF.

This chain uses TRBV19 with TRBJ2-2; 10 bases fit TRBD2. Unmatched junction bases numbered 4, after V lost 3 bases and J lost 6 bases. CDR1 LNHDA and CDR2 SQIVND come from the germline V gene (reference sequence). The CDR3 extends over 15 amino acids. In nucleotides, the CDR3 is TGTGCCAGTAGTATGGGAGCGGGAGGGGCCGGGGAGCTGTTTTTT. Protein product: CASSMGAGGAGELFF.

The V call is TRBV10-3, the J call TRBJ2-5; 12 bases are a match to TRBD2. Germline CDR1 reads ENHRY; CDR2 reads SYGVKD. CDR3 length equals 18 residues. J was trimmed by 2 bases and V by 0 bases; bases with no gene match: 7. The CDR3 coding sequence is TGTGCCATCAGTGAGTCGCTACTAGCGGGAGGAAGACAAGAGACCCAGTACTTC. Translated, it gives CAISESLLAGGRQETQYF.

This chain links TRBV19 with TRBJ2-1, with 8 bases that match TRBD1. CDR1 is LNHDA, CDR2 SQIVND, per germline (reference sequence). This CDR3 is built from 15 residues. The V and J ends lost 5 bases and 5 bases, in that order; junction bases with no gene match: 8. CDR3 nucleotide sequence: TGTGCCAGTAGTCCGGACAGGGCCCGTCACAATGAGCAGTTCTTC. Translation gives CASSPDRARHNEQFF.

The chain couples TRBV19 to TRBJ2-4, with a weak D call TRBD1 (6 bases). Germline V gene lookup returns CDR1 LNHDA and CDR2 SQIVND (reference sequence). The CDR3 is 16 amino acids. V lost 7 bases and J 12 bases, leaving 28 bases between the germline ends. CDR3 region: CASTRSVQGVGGGQYF. In DNA, the CDR3 is TGTGCCAGTACCAGATCAGTACAGGGCGTCGGTGGGGGTCAGTACTTC.

The CDR3, as DNA: TGTGCCAGCTCTGAATTAGCGGCTTCTGCCGATACGCAGTATTTT. Its protein is CASSELAASADTQYF. This chain uses TRBV2 with TRBJ2-3, with D maybe TRBD2 (6 bases). V lost 8 bases, J lost 6 bases, and 21 bases lay in between. CDR3 length: 15 amino acids. Germline assignment: CDR1 SNHLY and CDR2 FYNNEI.

The chain couples TRBV15 to TRBJ2-5; a weak D match, TRBD1 (5 bases). The CDR3 extends over 15 amino acids. With 0 bases removed from V and 2 bases from J, the gap between germline ends came to 10 bases. CDR1 is LNHNV and CDR2 is YYDKDF in the germline V gene (reference sequence). The CDR3 reads CATSRDDRQQETQYF. In nucleotides, the CDR3 is TGTGCCACCAGCAGAGATGACCGACAGCAAGAGACCCAGTACTTC.

This sequence joins TRBV7-8 and TRBJ2-2, with 7 bases identical to TRBD2. With V trimmed by 6 bases and J by 4 bases, 8 bases remained unmatched. The CDR3 is 15 residues long. Germline V gene lookup returns CDR1 SGHVS and CDR2 FQNEAQ. The CDR3 reads CASRKGGARTGELFF. The CDR3 nucleotides read TGTGCCAGCAGGAAGGGAGGGGCCCGCACCGGGGAGCTGTTTTTT.

The chain recombines TRBV2 with TRBJ2-7, with 11 bases aligning to TRBD2. From germline, CDR1 is SNHLY and CDR2 FYNNEI. With V trimmed by 5 bases and J by 3 bases, 6 bases remained unmatched. The CDR3 is 15 residues long. CDR3 in DNA: TGTGCCAGCAGTCATCCGACTAGCGGGATCTACGAGCAGTACTTC. Translated, it gives CASSHPTSGIYEQYF.